Below, 15 T cell receptor beta chains from the same sample are listed, as sequenced in a study of blood T cell repertoires in COVID-19. Measured with immunoSEQ multiplex PCR; TCRdb has only the in-frame clones, and not every one. The table includes hundreds of thousands of clones, 70% to 90% detected once. The sequenced material came from peripheral blood. The receptors derive from a woman aged 60-70 years with COVID-19, enrolled during active disease.

With respect to this clone: One end of the junction varies from germline; a read error may be responsible. The gene calls are TRBV4-1 and TRBJ2-3; tentative D call: TRBD2 (6 bases). CDR3 size: 12 residues. CDR1 and CDR2 (germline): MGHRA, YSYEKL. The DNA of the CDR3 is TGCGCCAGCCGCCATGGGAGGGATACGCAGTATTTT. Amino acid sequence: CASRHGRDTQYF.

The rearrangement uses TRBV27 and TRBJ2-6; 7 bases are shared with TRBD1. This CDR3 spans 20 amino acids. The germline gives CDR1 MNHEY, CDR2 SMNVEV (reference sequence). V shed 0 bases and J 0 bases; nucleotides not matched to a gene: 11. CDR3 coding DNA: TGTGCCAGCAGTTTATCGATCTTGGGGACAGTGAGCTCTGGGGCCAACGTCCTGACTTTC. Amino acids: CASSLSILGTVSSGANVLTF.

The chain joins TRBV4-2 to TRBJ2-4; D might be TRBD1 (6 bases). Germline V gene lookup returns CDR1 LGHNA and CDR2 YNFKEQ. CDR3 size: 18 residues. V was clipped by 0 bases and J by 2 bases, with 17 bases between them. The CDR3 coding sequence is TGTGCCAGCAGCCAAGATTGGTCAGGACAGAGTTCCAAAAACATTCAGTACTTC. Amino acids: CASSQDWSGQSSKNIQYF.

The genes are TRBV13 and TRBJ2-2, with 7 bases matching TRBD1. Germline trimming cut 1 base from V and 5 bases from J; bases unmatched to any gene: 7. This CDR3 is 16 amino acids long. The germline V gene has CDR1 PRHDT and CDR2 FYEKMQ (reference sequence). The CDR3 sequence: CASSLVNKGATGELFF. CDR3 in DNA: TGTGCCAGCAGCTTAGTTAATAAGGGGGCGACCGGGGAGCTGTTTTTT.

V gene TRBV7-6 combines with J gene TRBJ2-5; possibly TRBD2 for D (5 bases). Germline lookup yields CDR1 SGHVS and CDR2 FNYEAQ. V gave up 3 bases and J gave up 4 bases, with 9 bases separating them. The CDR3 has 13 amino acids. The CDR3 loop is CASSFSEGETQYF. For the CDR3, the DNA is TGTGCCAGCAGCTTCAGTGAGGGAGAGACCCAGTACTTC.

This rearrangement joins TRBV7-3 to TRBJ1-1, with unresolved D. The CDR3 extends over 14 amino acids. V was shortened by 5 bases and J by 0 bases, with 10 bases between the two germline ends. Germline V gives CDR1 SGHTA, CDR2 FQGTGA. CDR3 DNA sequence: TGTGCCAGCAGCCCGGGGAGTTTGAACACTGAAGCTTTCTTT. Translating gives CASSPGSLNTEAFF.

This clone has only one observation. This chain links TRBV12-3 or TRBV12-4 with TRBJ2-1; no definite D call. V lost 3 bases to trimming and J lost 10 bases, with 7 bases between them. The CDR3 spans 11 residues. The CDR3 protein is CASSLQAEQFF. As DNA, the CDR3 is TGTGCCAGCAGTTTGCAGGCAGAGCAGTTCTTC.

The V gene is TRBV27, the J gene TRBJ1-1; D call uncertain. Germline CDR1 MNHEY, CDR2 SMNVEV (reference sequence). Between the trimmed V and J ends, which lost 8 bases and 3 bases, there was a span of 13 bases. This CDR3 contains 13 residues. This chain's CDR3 is CASVRVPDTEAFF. The CDR3 coding sequence is TGTGCCAGCGTAAGAGTCCCTGACACTGAAGCTTTCTTT.

This clone has only a few counts. Other DNA sequences in the same sample also yield this CDR3. This sequence joins TRBV4-3 and TRBJ1-2; 7 bases match TRBD1. Germline CDR1 is LGHNA and CDR2 is YSLEER. Trimming took 0 bases from V and 8 from J; bases not matched to a gene: 3. The CDR3 loop spans 13 amino acids. The CDR3, as DNA: TGCGCCAGCAGCCAAGATCAGGGGGTAGGCTACACCTTC. Amino acids: CASSQDQGVGYTF.

The J gene is TRBJ2-2, the V gene TRBV9; TRBD2 matches 7 bases. Unmatched junction bases numbered 7, after V lost 0 bases and J lost 5 bases. From germline, CDR1 is SGDLS and CDR2 YYNGEE. The CDR3 totals 16 residues. The DNA for the CDR3 is TGTGCCAGCAGCGTAGTTAGGGGAGGGAAGACCGGGGAGCTGTTTTTT. Translation gives CASSVVRGGKTGELFF.

The chain combines TRBV6-4 with TRBJ2-3; D ambiguous. V lost 5 bases to trimming and J lost 6 bases, with 12 bases between them. The germline gives CDR1 MRHNA, CDR2 SNTAGT. This CDR3 comprises 13 residues. CDR3 nucleotides: TGTGCCAGCAGTAAAACATTCCAGGATACGCAGTATTTT. It is translated as CASSKTFQDTQYF.

This clone appeared once. CDR3 bases: TGTGCCAGCAGTGAATCCCCTAGTCCATCCGGGGAGCTGTTTTTT. Translating it yields CASSESPSPSGELFF. The rearrangement links TRBV6-1 to TRBJ2-2; D gene unclear. This CDR3 spans 15 amino acids. Looked up from germline, CDR1 is MNHNS and CDR2 is SASEGT. The germline V and J ends were trimmed by 2 bases and 6 bases, with 13 bases remaining between them.

The chain uses TRBV7-2 and TRBJ2-5; 14 bases agree with TRBD2. The CDR3 has 17 amino acids. The J segment lost 0 bases and the V segment lost 2 bases, leaving 2 bases of the junction unmatched. Looked up from germline, CDR1 is SGHTA and CDR2 is FQGNSA. CDR3 in DNA: TGTGCCAGCAGCTTATGGACTAGCGGGGGGTACCAAGAGACCCAGTACTTC. Translation gives CASSLWTSGGYQETQYF.

This clone appeared many times. The chain has TRBV7-6 and TRBJ1-6; TRBD1 matches at 8 bases. V lost 8 bases to trimming and J lost 5 bases; unmatched junction nucleotides: 11. The germline V gene has CDR1 SGHVS and CDR2 FNYEAQ. This CDR3 region has 16 residues. CDR3 amino acids: CASSAYKTGDNSPLHF. The DNA of the CDR3 is TGTGCCAGCTCAGCTTACAAGACAGGGGATAATTCACCCCTCCACTTT.

The chain uses TRBV5-4 and TRBJ2-3; possible D gene TRBD2, 5 bases. The germline V and J ends were trimmed by 0 bases and 3 bases, with 8 bases remaining between them. Germline V gene data show CDR1 as SGHNT and CDR2 as YYREEE (reference sequence). The CDR3 covers 14 residues. CDR3 amino acids: CASSLASGTDTQYF. The DNA for the CDR3 is TGTGCCAGCAGCTTGGCCAGCGGAACAGATACGCAGTATTTT.